The TCR beta chain described here comes from a study of kidney transplant recipient with SARS-CoV-2 infection. This CDR3 has 16 amino acids. The germline gives CDR1 MGHRA, CDR2 YSYEKL. Using its own MiXCR run on the reads, TCRdb lists one record per CDR3 protein. The sample records roughly 250,000 distinct CDR3 sequences, 25% to 30% being singletons. For this clonotype: This sequence may be a read error, since a much larger clone differs from it by one base.

The receptor's source is a male patient aged 25 to 39 who had COVID-19 and was a kidney transplant recipient. A share of the T cells may be of graft donor origin. Sequenced here: a blood sample, sampled at baseline and on day 111 from a kidney transplant recipient. This chain links TRBV4-1 with TRBJ2-4; 8 nucleotides align to TRBD2. With the DNA end fitting TRBJ2-7 better, the J assignment may be wrong. CDR3 bases: TGCGCCAGCAGACAAGACCCGGGACTAGACCCTTACGAGCAGTACTTC. It codes for CASRQDPGLDPYEQYF.